This T cell receptor beta chain was observed in a study of blood T cell repertoires in COVID-19 (dated by TCRdb to 2020 to 2022). Study-level background: Collaborator samples came from the United States, Italy and Spain and covered acute and convalescent phases of COVID-19. Samples were obtained from the ongoing ImmuneRACE study (first 160 participants) and from 1,254 subjects provided by 6 global collaborators. The dataset comprised deeply sampled blood TCRbeta repertoires from subjects exposed to, actively infected with, or recovered from COVID-19. Nearly every sample came with metadata listing a de-identified subject ID, COVID-19 status, age in years and sex. HLA class I and class II types, where available, came from metadata supplied by the sample provider rather than from assay-based typing. The repertoires were released in a freely available public database intended as a resource for research on the immune response to SARS-CoV-2. The material from the prospective study consisted of cDNA or gDNA derived from T cells, B-cell-depleted T cells, or PBMCs. The study at large found these results: How much clinical and demographic metadata was included differed by source and by participant, and the metadata was provided uncurated.

One collaborating source in Seattle enrolled patients during active infection and followed them longitudinally through the course of disease. The collaborating institutions used their own protocols to collect whole blood in K2EDTA tubes. For TCRbeta analysis, collaborators shipped samples in one of three forms: frozen whole blood, isolated PBMCs, or DNA extracted from either of those sample types. This clone has a single count. Its antigen remains undetermined. The sample holds no much larger clone one base away, and base qualities are not on file. TCRbeta CDR3 regions were amplified from genomic DNA using the immunoSEQ Assay, a bias-controlled multiplex PCR. The paper's processing steps were these. Within the assay, amplification of reference gene primers was used to estimate how many nucleated cells each sample contained. Sequence reads were collapsed and filtered to measure the absolute abundance of every unique TCRbeta CDR3 rearrangement. For each sample, productive Simpson clonality was calculated by taking the square root of Simpson's diversity index across productive rearrangements. Entries here come from immuneACCESS through TCRdb and include only in-frame sequences with V and J called. Some clones fail to appear in such tables; in the studies checked, an unresolved V gene covers under half of the shortfall, and the cause of the remainder is unknown. The D gene and trimming were derived from the DNA, and the V and J assignments and clone size from that table. In this sample the table shows about 160,000 clones, about 87% of which occur a single time. Over 9% of the sample comes from the top ten.

The CDR3 runs 16 residues from the cysteine to the phenylalanine. Only the CDR3 region is kept as DNA, spanning 48 bases read in frame from base 1. Unmatched junction bases come to 4, with V trimmed by 0 bases and J by 2 bases. Reading the germline V gene gives CDR1 MGHRA and CDR2 YSYEKL. Sequenced material: peripheral blood. This sequence originates from a woman between 65 and 79 years old with COVID-19, enrolled during active disease. The sequence is built from TRBV4-1 and TRBJ1-1; the junction holds 9 bases that match TRBD1. In nucleotide form, the sequence is TGCGCCAGCAGCCAAGAGAGGGGACAGGGAAACACTGAAGCTTTCTTT. Protein translation: CASSQERGQGNTEAFF.